This T cell receptor beta chain was identified during a study of CD8+ T cells in alopecia areata. General observations from the study: Normal scalp had lower clonality than lesional scalp, with alopecia totalis/universalis lesions showing this most strongly. With patients, TCR sharing proved less clear than in mice, a difference possibly related to HLA.

CD4+ cells from 4 to 6 patients were sorted into CD25+CD127- cells. Alopecia areata patients provided lesional scalp punch biopsies and peripheral blood. PBMC-derived CD4+ and CD8+ T cells were sorted. The CDR3 has 16 amino acids. Germline lookup yields CDR1 KGHSH and CDR2 LQKENI. V lost 3 bases, J lost 0 bases, and 4 bases stayed unmatched. Extracted RNA was reverse transcribed, and the resulting cDNA served as sequencing template. The method was immunoSEQ multiplex PCR; TCRdb's version includes in-frame clones alone and lacks a portion of them. This repertoire shows tens of thousands of clones, 60% to 65% found once; its top ten account for 4.5%. Points on this clone: Its antigen is still unknown.

V is TRBV18 and J is TRBJ2-1, with 8 positions matching TRBD2. This TCR derives from a human donor with alopecia areata. Sequencing input: CD4+ Tregs sorted from blood. CDR3 loop: CASSPRLAFSYNEQFF. The DNA for the CDR3 is TGTGCCAGCTCACCGCGACTAGCGTTCTCCTACAATGAGCAGTTCTTC.